These 24 T cell receptor beta chains came from one sample sequenced in a study of blood T cell repertoires in COVID-19. Assay: immunoSEQ multiplex PCR; the TCRdb copy retains only in-frame clones and omits some. The table has about 220,000 clones, around 85% seen once; the top ten hold approximately 0.66%. The specimen sequenced was peripheral blood. The receptors were sampled from a man aged 35-49 years with acute or convalescent COVID-19.

In its sample, this clone was seen a few times. This chain connects TRBV29-1 to TRBJ2-1; D possibly corresponds to TRBD2 (7 bases). Germline CDR1 and CDR2: SQVTM and ANQGSEA. V lost 2 bases to trimming and J lost 9 bases, with 11 bases between them. The CDR3 covers 12 residues. In DNA, the CDR3 is TGCAGCGTTGAAAGGGGGGGGGTTGAGCAGTTCTTC. Protein: CSVERGGVEQFF.

The gene calls are TRBV5-1 and TRBJ1-2, with TRBD1 as a possible D gene (5 bases). Germline V gene sequence: CDR1 SGHRS, CDR2 YFSETQ. V was shortened by 0 bases and J by 3 bases, with 9 bases between the two germline ends. This CDR3 spans 14 amino acids. The CDR3 bases are TGCGCCAGCAGCTTGGCGGCACAGGACTATGGCTACACCTTC. It yields the protein CASSLAAQDYGYTF.

This clone was seen a few times. The chain uses TRBV7-6 and TRBJ2-7; TRBD1 agrees at 7 bases. The V gene end was trimmed by 4 bases and the J gene end by 2 bases; junction bases not matched to a gene: 5. CDR3 length: 14 residues. Germline values: CDR1 SGHVS, CDR2 FNYEAQ. DNA of the CDR3: TGTGCCAGCAGCTCACAGGGGCAGACCTACGAGCAGTACTTC. Its protein product is CASSSQGQTYEQYF.

The chain joins TRBV12-3 or TRBV12-4 to TRBJ1-1; the D is unclear. Deletions cut 2 bases from V and 3 bases from J, with 7 bases between. There are 13 residues in the CDR3. The CDR3 DNA reads as TGTGCCAGCAGTTTACAGCGTTACACTGAAGCTTTCTTT. It yields the protein CASSLQRYTEAFF.

The J gene is TRBJ2-7, the V gene TRBV5-6, with 8 bases identical to TRBD1. Germline V lookup: CDR1 SGHDT, CDR2 YYEEEE. V shed 0 bases and J 0 bases; nucleotides not matched to a gene: 5. This CDR3 has 16 amino acids. CDR3 sequence (DNA): TGTGCCAGCAGCTTGGCCCACAGGGGGAGCTCCTACGAGCAGTACTTC. Amino acid sequence: CASSLAHRGSSYEQYF.

Only one count was recorded for this clone. This rearrangement joins TRBV18 to TRBJ1-3, with D possibly being TRBD1 (6 bases). Looked up from germline, CDR1 is KGHSH and CDR2 is LQKENI. V was clipped by 4 bases and J by 1 base, with 11 bases between them. The CDR3 length is 15 residues. The CDR3 nucleotides are TGTGCCAGCTCACTACAAGGACAGTCTGGAAACACCATATATTTT. It codes for CASSLQGQSGNTIYF. Drawing the rest from reference TRBV18 and TRBJ1-3, the complete variable domain is NAGVMQNPRHLVRRRGQEARLRCSPMKGHSHVYWYRQLPEEGLKFMVYLQKENIIDESGMPKERFSAEFPKEGPSILRIQQVVRGDSAAYFCASSLQGQSGNTIYFGEGSWLTVV.

The chain links TRBV5-1 to TRBJ2-5; the match to TRBD2 covers 10 bases. Germline V gene data show CDR1 as SGHRS and CDR2 as YFSETQ. J lost 3 bases, V lost 4 bases, and 6 bases had no gene match. This CDR3 region has 15 residues. CDR3 coding DNA: TGCGCCAGCAGCCAGGGACTAGCGACAGAAGAGACCCAGTACTTC. It codes for CASSQGLATEETQYF.

The CDR3 bases are TGTGCCAGTACCCAAAGTCGGCGGAGCTATGGCTACACCTTC. Its translation is CASTQSRRSYGYTF. This chain uses TRBV19 with TRBJ1-2; no clear D. The length of the CDR3 is 14 residues. The germline V gene has CDR1 LNHDA and CDR2 SQIVND (reference sequence). Trimming removed 7 bases at V and 4 bases at J, with 16 bases between.

This clone appeared many times. The chain joins TRBV19 to TRBJ2-1; D call uncertain. In germline, CDR1 is LNHDA, CDR2 SQIVND (reference sequence). The CDR3 has 14 amino acids. Trimming took 0 bases from V and 3 from J, leaving 6 bases between them. DNA for the CDR3: TGTGCCAGTAGTATAGACCCTAACTACAATGAGCAGTTCTTC. It is translated as CASSIDPNYNEQFF.

This clone was picked up a small number of times. V usage is TRBV6-6 and J usage is TRBJ1-3; TRBD1 agrees at 7 bases. Trimming cost V 4 bases and J 1 base; bases outside gene matches: 1. This CDR3 comprises 14 residues. Germline CDR1 MNHNY, CDR2 SVGAGI (reference sequence). CDR3 nucleotide sequence: TGTGCCAGCAGTTCGACAGGGTCTGGAAACACCATATATTTT. This codes for CASSSTGSGNTIYF.

This clone has more than one count but fewer than ten. The chain joins TRBV30 to TRBJ2-7, with a weak D call TRBD1 (5 bases). In germline, CDR1 is GTSNPN, CDR2 SVGIG (reference sequence). The V end was cut by 4 bases, the J end by 2 bases, with 12 bases between. The CDR3 extends over 13 amino acids. As DNA, the CDR3 is TGTGCCTGGACGCCAGGGATGGCCTACGAGCAGTACTTC. It encodes CAWTPGMAYEQYF.

The chain links TRBV7-9 to TRBJ2-7; no clear D gene. The CDR3 length is 13 residues. CDR1 is SEHNR, CDR2 FQNEAQ, per germline (reference sequence). Trimming cost V 4 bases and J 2 bases, with 9 bases left between them. The CDR3 DNA reads as TGTGCCAGCAGCTACAATTCCCCCTACGAGCAGTACTTC. This encodes CASSYNSPYEQYF.

The CDR3 coding sequence is TGTGCCAGCAGTGGTCAGGGGCACGTGGGGTACACCTTC. Translating gives CASSGQGHVGYTF. V usage is TRBV2 and J usage is TRBJ1-2, with a tentative D call TRBD1 (6 bases). CDR1 and CDR2 (germline): SNHLY, FYNNEI. Trimming took 4 bases from V and 11 from J, leaving 17 bases between them. CDR3 length: 13 amino acids.

The DNA for the CDR3 is TGTGCCACCAGCAGGCTACTAGCGGGGGCCGGGGAGACCCAGTACTTC. Translated: CATSRLLAGAGETQYF. V is TRBV15 and J is TRBJ2-5; TRBD2 agrees at 11 bases. Germline assignment: CDR1 LNHNV and CDR2 YYDKDF (reference sequence). The CDR3 contains 16 residues. V shed 3 bases and J 5 bases; nucleotides not matched to a gene: 8.

The chain couples TRBV28 to TRBJ1-2; 7 bases fit TRBD1. This CDR3 contains 13 residues. The V segment lost 6 bases and the J segment 4 bases; nucleotides outside the gene matches: 5. Germline-derived CDR1 and CDR2 are MDHEN and SYDVKM. The CDR3: CASRPQGVYGYTF. The DNA for the CDR3 is TGTGCCAGCAGACCCCAGGGGGTCTATGGCTACACCTTC.

The rearrangement uses TRBV27 and TRBJ1-2; D is ambiguous. Germline V gene lookup returns CDR1 MNHEY and CDR2 SMNVEV (reference sequence). The CDR3 runs 9 residues. CDR3 amino acids: CVPLYGYTF. The CDR3 DNA follows: TGTGTCCCACTCTATGGCTACACCTTC.

Of note for this clone: The sample has other DNA sequences that encode this CDR3 too. The chain has TRBV7-9 and TRBJ1-6, with TRBD1 matching over 7 bases. The CDR3 contains 15 residues. Germline CDR1 reads SEHNR; CDR2 reads FQNEAQ (reference sequence). V gave up 5 bases and J gave up 4 bases; unmatched junction bases: 5. Written as DNA, the CDR3 is TGTGCCAGCAGCCCCGGGACAGCTTATAATTCACCCCTCCACTTT. This encodes CASSPGTAYNSPLHF.

V gene TRBV5-1 combines with J gene TRBJ1-2; 8 nucleotides align to TRBD1. This CDR3 spans 15 amino acids. CDR1 is SGHRS, CDR2 YFSETQ, per germline. V shed 3 bases and J 4 bases; nucleotides not matched to a gene: 8. CDR3 sequence: CASSWDQGAPYGYTF. In DNA form, the CDR3 reads TGCGCCAGCAGCTGGGACCAGGGGGCTCCCTATGGCTACACCTTC.

The chain has TRBV25-1 and TRBJ2-2; 8 nucleotides agree with TRBD2. From germline, CDR1 is MGHDK and CDR2 SYGVNS. With 6 bases clipped from V and 1 base from J, the junction kept 4 bases outside the gene matches. CDR3 length equals 15 residues. This CDR3 is CASRPGTRNTGELFF. DNA of the CDR3: TGTGCCAGCAGACCCGGGACTAGGAACACCGGGGAGCTGTTTTTT.

V is TRBV28 and J is TRBJ2-7; 9 bases are shared with TRBD1. The trim removed 3 bases at V and 2 bases at J, leaving 8 bases unmatched. From germline, CDR1 is MDHEN and CDR2 SYDVKM. The CDR3 length is 16 residues. As DNA, the CDR3 is TGTGCCAGCAGTTTCCGGCCTGGACAGGGGACCTACGAGCAGTACTTC. Translation gives CASSFRPGQGTYEQYF.

The chain is built from TRBV5-1 and TRBJ2-5, with 8 bases identical to TRBD1. The ends lost 3 bases at V and 5 bases at J; junction bases unmatched: 6. CDR1 is SGHRS and CDR2 is YFSETQ in the germline V gene. The CDR3 runs to 14 residues. This CDR3 is CASSYTGGWETQYF. The CDR3 nucleotides read TGCGCCAGCAGCTACACAGGGGGGTGGGAGACCCAGTACTTC. Combining the CDR3 with reference TRBV5-1 and TRBJ2-5 gives the whole variable domain KAGVTQTPRYLIKTRGQQVTLSCSPISGHRSVSWYQQTPGQGLQFLFEYFSETQRNKGNFPGRFSGRQFSNSRSEMNVSTLELGDSALYLCASSYTGGWETQYFGPGTRLLVL.

The rearrangement uses TRBV28 and TRBJ2-7; D possibly corresponds to TRBD1 (6 bases). This CDR3 has 13 residues. The V gene's germline CDR1 is MDHEN and CDR2 SYDVKM. The ends were cut back, 6 bases at V and 2 bases at J, with 11 bases in the middle. The CDR3 here is CASRRTGTYEQYF. In nucleotides, the CDR3 is TGTGCCAGCAGGCGTACAGGGACCTACGAGCAGTACTTC.

The genes are TRBV10-3 and TRBJ2-7; 12 bases match TRBD2. This CDR3 is built from 14 residues. V lost 4 bases to trimming and J lost 4 bases; unmatched junction nucleotides: 2. CDR1 is ENHRY, CDR2 SYGVKD, per germline. The CDR3 sequence: CAISGTSGVYEQYF. The CDR3 DNA sequence: TGTGCCATCAGTGGGACTAGCGGGGTATACGAGCAGTACTTC.

The chain joins TRBV5-1 to TRBJ1-1; D might be TRBD1 (5 bases). The germline gives CDR1 SGHRS, CDR2 YFSETQ. There are 13 residues in the CDR3. V lost 0 bases and J lost 5, with 8 bases in between. CDR3 protein: CASSLEGQTEAFF. CDR3 nucleotides: TGCGCCAGCAGCTTGGAGGGGCAGACTGAAGCTTTCTTT.